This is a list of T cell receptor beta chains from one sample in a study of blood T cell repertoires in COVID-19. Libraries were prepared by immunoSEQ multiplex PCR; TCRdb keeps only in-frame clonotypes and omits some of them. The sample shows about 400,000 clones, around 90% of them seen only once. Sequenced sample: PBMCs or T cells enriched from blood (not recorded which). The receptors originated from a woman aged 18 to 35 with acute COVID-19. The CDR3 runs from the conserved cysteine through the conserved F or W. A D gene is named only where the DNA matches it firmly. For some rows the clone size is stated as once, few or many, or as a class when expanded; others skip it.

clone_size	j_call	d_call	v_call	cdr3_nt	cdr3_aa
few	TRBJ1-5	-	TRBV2	TGTGCCAGCAGGGGGCGGGGTGGTCAGCCCCAGCATTTT	CASRGRGGQPQHF
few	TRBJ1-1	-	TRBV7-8	TGTGCCAGCAGCAATCAAGCAGGGCCCAACACTGAAGCTTTCTTT	CASSNQAGPNTEAFF
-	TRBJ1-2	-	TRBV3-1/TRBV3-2	TGTGCCAGCAGCCAGGCTACAGGAATCTATGGCTACACCTTC	CASSQATGIYGYTF
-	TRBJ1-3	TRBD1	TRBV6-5	TGTGCCAGCAGCGTACAGGGGACTGGAAACACCATATATTTT	CASSVQGTGNTIYF
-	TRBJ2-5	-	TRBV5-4	TGTGCCAGCAGCTTGGATCCTAGCTCAAAAGAGACCCAGTACTTC	CASSLDPSSKETQYF
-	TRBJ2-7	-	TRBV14	TGTGCCAGCAGCCAGACTCCGGAAGAGCAGTACTTC	CASSQTPEEQYF
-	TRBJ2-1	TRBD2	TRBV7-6	TGTGCCAGCAGCTTGACTAGCGAAGCACACAATGAGCAGTTCTTC	CASSLTSEAHNEQFF
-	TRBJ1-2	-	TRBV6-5	TGTGCCAGCAGTCAGGGGACGGCTAACTATGGCTACACCTTC	CASSQGTANYGYTF
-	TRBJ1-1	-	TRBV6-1	TGTGCCAGCAGTGAAGGGGGGCTCTCTGAAGCTTTCTTT	CASSEGGLSEAFF
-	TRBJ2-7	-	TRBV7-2	TGTGCCAGCAGCTTCCCTGGGGGACATACCGTATCGAGCTCCTACGAGCAGTACTTC	CASSFPGGHTVSSSYEQYF
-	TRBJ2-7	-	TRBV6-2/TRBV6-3	TGTGCCAGCAGTATAGCAAGCCACGAGCAGTACTTC	CASSIASHEQYF
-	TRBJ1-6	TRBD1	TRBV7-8	TGTGCCAGCAGCTTAGTGACAGGGCAATCACCCCTCCACTTT	CASSLVTGQSPLHF
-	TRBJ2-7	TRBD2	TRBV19	TGTGCCAGTACCACTAGCGGGGGGGATGACTACGAGCAGTACTTC	CASTTSGGDDYEQYF
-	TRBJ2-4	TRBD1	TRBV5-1	TGCGCCAGCAGCGCCTCGGGACAGGGGGCCAAAAACATTCAGTACTTC	CASSASGQGAKNIQYF
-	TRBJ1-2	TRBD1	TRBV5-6	TGTGCCAGCAGCTTTCCGGGACAGGGGGCGCAGGGCTACACCTTC	CASSFPGQGAQGYTF
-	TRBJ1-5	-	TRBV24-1	TGTGCCACCAGTTCAGGCCTCTTACCCTTTCAGCCCCAGCATTTT	CATSSGLLPFQPQHF
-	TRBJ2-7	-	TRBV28	TGTGCCAGCACGGGTCCTTTCAGCGAGCAGTACTTC	CASTGPFSEQYF
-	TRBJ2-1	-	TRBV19	TGTGCCAGTACTCTGGCAAATGAGCAGTTCTTC	CASTLANEQFF
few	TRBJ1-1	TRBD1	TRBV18	TGTGCCAGCTCACCATCGGAATTACAGGGGAGCACTGAAGCTTTCTTT	CASSPSELQGSTEAFF
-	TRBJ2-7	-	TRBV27	TGTGCCAGCAGTTCGACAGGCAGCTCCTACGAGCAGTACTTC	CASSSTGSSYEQYF